This T cell receptor (beta chain) was identified during a study of blood T cell repertoires in COVID-19. On the study more broadly: There were acute and convalescent COVID-19 samples, and they came from the United States, Italy and Spain. T cells, B-cell-depleted T cells, or PBMCs provided the cDNA or gDNA that served as material.

Original methodology: Estimation of nucleated cell counts was performed using reference gene primer amplification. Assay used: immunoSEQ multiplex PCR; TCRdb lists only in-frame clones, some missing. V and J calls and clone size follow that table, whereas D and trimming were derived from the DNA. The sample holds about 270,000 clones, roughly nine tenths seen once. Per the germline V gene, CDR1 is MGHRA and CDR2 is YSYEKL. The CDR3 runs to 15 residues. V lost 1 base and J 2 bases, leaving 12 bases between the germline ends. Cohort 3 recovered donors had two negative PCRs, clearance, or symptom resolution.

The receptor was derived from a woman between 18 and 29 years old who had recovered from COVID-19. Sequencing was carried out using PBMCs or T cells enriched from blood (not recorded which). The V call is TRBV4-1, the J call TRBJ2-7; possibly TRBD2 for D (7 bases). The CDR3 nucleotides read TGCGCCAGCAGCCAAGTAGGGGGGGGTGCCTACGAGCAGTACTTC. Encoded protein: CASSQVGGGAYEQYF.